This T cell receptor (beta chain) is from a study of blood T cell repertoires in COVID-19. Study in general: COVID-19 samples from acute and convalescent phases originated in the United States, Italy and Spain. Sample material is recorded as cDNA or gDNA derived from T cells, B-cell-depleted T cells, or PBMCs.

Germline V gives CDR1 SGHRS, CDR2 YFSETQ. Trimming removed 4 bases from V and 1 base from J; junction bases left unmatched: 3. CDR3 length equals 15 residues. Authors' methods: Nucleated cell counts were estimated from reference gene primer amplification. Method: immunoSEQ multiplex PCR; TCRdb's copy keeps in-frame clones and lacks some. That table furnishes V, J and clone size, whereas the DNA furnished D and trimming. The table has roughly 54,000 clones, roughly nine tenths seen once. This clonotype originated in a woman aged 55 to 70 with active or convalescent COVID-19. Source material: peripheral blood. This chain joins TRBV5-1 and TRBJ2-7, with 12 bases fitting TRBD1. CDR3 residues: CASSMGQGASYEQYF. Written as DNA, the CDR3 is TGCGCCAGCAGCATGGGACAGGGGGCGTCCTACGAGCAGTACTTC.